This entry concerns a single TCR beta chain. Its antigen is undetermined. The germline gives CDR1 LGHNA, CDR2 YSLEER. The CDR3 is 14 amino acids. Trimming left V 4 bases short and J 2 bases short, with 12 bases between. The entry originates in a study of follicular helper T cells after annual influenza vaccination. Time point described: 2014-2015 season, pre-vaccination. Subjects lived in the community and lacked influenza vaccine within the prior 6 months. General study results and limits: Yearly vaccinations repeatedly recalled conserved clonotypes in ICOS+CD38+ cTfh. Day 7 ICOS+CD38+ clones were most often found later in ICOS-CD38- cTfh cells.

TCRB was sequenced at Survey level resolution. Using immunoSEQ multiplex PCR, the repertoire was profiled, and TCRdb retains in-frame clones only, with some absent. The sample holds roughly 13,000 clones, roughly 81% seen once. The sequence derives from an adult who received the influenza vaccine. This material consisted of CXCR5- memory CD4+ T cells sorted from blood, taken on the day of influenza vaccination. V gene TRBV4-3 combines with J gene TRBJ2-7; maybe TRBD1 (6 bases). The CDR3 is CASSLRQETYEQYF. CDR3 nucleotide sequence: TGCGCCAGCAGCCTCAGACAGGAAACCTACGAGCAGTACTTC.